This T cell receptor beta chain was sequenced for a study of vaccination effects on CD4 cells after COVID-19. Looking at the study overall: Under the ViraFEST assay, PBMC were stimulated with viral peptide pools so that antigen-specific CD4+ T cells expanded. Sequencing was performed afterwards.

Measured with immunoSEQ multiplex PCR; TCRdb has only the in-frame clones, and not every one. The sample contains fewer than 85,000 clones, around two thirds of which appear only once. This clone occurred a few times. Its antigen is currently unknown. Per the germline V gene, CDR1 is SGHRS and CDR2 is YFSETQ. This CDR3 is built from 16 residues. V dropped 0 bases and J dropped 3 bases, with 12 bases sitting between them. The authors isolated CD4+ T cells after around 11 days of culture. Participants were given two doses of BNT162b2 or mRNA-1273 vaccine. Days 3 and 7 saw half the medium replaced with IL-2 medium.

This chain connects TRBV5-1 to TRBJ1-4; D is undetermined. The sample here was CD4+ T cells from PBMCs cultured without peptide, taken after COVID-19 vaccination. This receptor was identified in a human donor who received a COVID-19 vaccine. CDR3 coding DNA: TGCGCCAGCAGCTTGGTGGCGGGCGGGTCTAATGAAAAACTGTTTTTT. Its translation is CASSLVAGGSNEKLFF.